This TCR beta chain is from a study of T-cell memory formation after mild COVID-19. Across the whole study: TCR clustering was largely donor specific.

Sample barcodes and UMIs were carried by the TCR alpha and TCR beta cDNA libraries that 5'RACE generated with constant-segment primers. Via MiXCR, TCRdb re-called the 5' RACE reads, giving one row per CDR3 protein. The sample comprises about 210,000 distinct CDR3 sequences, roughly a tenth of which are singletons, and approximately 3% rests with the top ten. The study, taken as a whole, reports: Some clones that responded turned up in pre-infection memory, which suggests that cross-reactive memory joined in. A second wave of clones peaked on day 37, and their SARS-CoV-2 specificity went unconfirmed.

V trimming: 1 base; J trimming: 1 base; junction bases outside the gene matches: 6. Germline CDR1 reads DFQATT; CDR2 reads SNEGSKA (reference sequence). This CDR3 spans 16 amino acids. This clonotype was seen more than once but under ten times. Its cognate antigen is unknown. The material sequenced was PBMCs or a T cell subset sorted from them (not recorded which). The genes are TRBV20-1 and TRBJ2-5; 10 bases are shared with TRBD2. The receptor was derived from a man aged 18 to 29 who had mild COVID-19 (a few samples of this study predate the infection). Cell type and time point are not known. The CDR3 DNA reads TGCAGTGCTAGAGGGGCTCTAGCGGGGGTCCAAGAGACCCAGTACTTC. Translating it yields CSARGALAGVQETQYF.